This entry features one T cell receptor beta chain sequence. The antigen remains unidentified. In the same sample, other DNA sequences code for this CDR3. The sample belongs to a study of T cells in localized non-small cell lung cancer. Whole-study findings and limits: Uninvolved adjacent lung had the highest recorded T cell clonality, with tumor below it.

The CDR3 covers 13 residues. Germline V CDR1 and CDR2: SGHRS, YFSETQ. Trimming shortened V by 0 bases and J by 5 bases, and 7 bases separated the two germline ends. TCRdb's copy holds only in-frame clones and misses some; the assay was immunoSEQ multiplex PCR. The sample includes about 53,000 clones, roughly 83% of them seen just once. The sample here was peripheral blood mononuclear cells, taken before any cancer treatment. The TCR comes from a man aged 35-75 years with stage III lung adenocarcinoma. V and J are TRBV5-1 and TRBJ2-3; D gene unclear. DNA for the CDR3: TGCGCCAGCAGCTTGGGGACGGAAGATACGCAGTATTTT. Translated, it gives CASSLGTEDTQYF.